What follows are 4 T cell receptor beta chains derived from one specimen sequenced in a study of control samples from healthy donors and cancer patients. TCRdb's table, derived via immunoSEQ multiplex PCR, lists solely in-frame clones and lacks some. The repertoire holds fewer than 20,000 clones, with around 83% as singletons. Sequences were obtained from PBMCs. These receptors were collected from a woman in her seventies with colorectal cancer.

The chain is built from TRBV10-3 and TRBJ2-6; TRBD1 aligns across 8 bases. V gave up 3 bases and J gave up 2 bases; unmatched junction bases: 6. The CDR3 has 17 residues. Germline lookup yields CDR1 ENHRY and CDR2 SYGVKD. The CDR3 sequence is CAISDRGTGPGANVLTF. The CDR3 coding sequence is TGTGCCATCAGTGACAGGGGGACAGGCCCTGGGGCCAACGTCCTGACTTTC.

As to this clone: Distinct nucleotide sequences in the sample also encode this CDR3. The chain joins TRBV27 to TRBJ1-1, with D possibly matching TRBD1 (5 bases). Germline values: CDR1 MNHEY, CDR2 SMNVEV (reference sequence). The CDR3 extends over 14 amino acids. V shed 6 bases and J shed 5 bases, with 16 bases lying between them. The CDR3 protein is CASSRLGDRTEAFF. The CDR3 DNA reads as TGTGCCAGCAGCCGCCTTGGCGACAGAACTGAAGCTTTCTTT.

This clone was detected once. The CDR3 sequence: CASSLRQGFGYEQYF. DNA of the CDR3: TGTGCCAGCAGCCTACGACAGGGTTTCGGTTACGAGCAGTACTTC. V and J are TRBV11-3 and TRBJ2-7; 7 bases map to TRBD1. The CDR3 runs 15 residues. J gave up 4 bases and V 5 bases, and 11 bases lay outside the gene matches. Germline V gene data show CDR1 as SGHNT and CDR2 as YENEEA.

DNA of the CDR3: TGTGCCAGCAGCTTGGTCGGCGACAATGAGCAGTTCTTC. This encodes CASSLVGDNEQFF. The chain carries TRBV5-8 and TRBJ2-1; D is unclear. V gave up 0 bases and J gave up 5 bases, with 6 bases separating them. From germline, CDR1 is SGHTS and CDR2 YDEGEE. The CDR3 contains 13 residues.